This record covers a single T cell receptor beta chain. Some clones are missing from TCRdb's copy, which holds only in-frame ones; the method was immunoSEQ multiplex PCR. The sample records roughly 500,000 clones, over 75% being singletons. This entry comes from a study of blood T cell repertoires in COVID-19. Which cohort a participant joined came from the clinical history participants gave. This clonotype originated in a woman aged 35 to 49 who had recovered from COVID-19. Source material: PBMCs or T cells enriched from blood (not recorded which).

The CDR3 nucleotides read TGTGCCACCACGCTCGACAGGGTTGGCAATCAGCCCCAGCATTTT. Its translation is CATTLDRVGNQPQHF. The chain is built from TRBV15 and TRBJ1-5; 7 bases fit TRBD1. The CDR3 is made up of 15 amino acids. Germline V gives CDR1 LNHNV, CDR2 YYDKDF (reference sequence). The V gene end was trimmed by 7 bases and the J gene end by 2 bases; junction bases not matched to a gene: 8.